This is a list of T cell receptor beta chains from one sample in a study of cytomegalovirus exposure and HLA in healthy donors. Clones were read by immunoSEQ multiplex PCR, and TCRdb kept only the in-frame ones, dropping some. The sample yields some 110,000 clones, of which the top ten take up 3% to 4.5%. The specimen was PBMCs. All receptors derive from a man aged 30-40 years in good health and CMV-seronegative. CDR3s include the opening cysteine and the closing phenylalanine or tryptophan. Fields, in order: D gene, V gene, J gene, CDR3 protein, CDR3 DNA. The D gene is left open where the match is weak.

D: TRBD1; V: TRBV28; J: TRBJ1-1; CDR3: CASSLKGAGSTEAFF; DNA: TGTGCCAGCAGTTTAAAGGGGGCAGGGTCCACTGAAGCTTTCTTT
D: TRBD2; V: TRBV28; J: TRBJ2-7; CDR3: CASSPRGSGRIYEQYF; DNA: TGTGCCAGCAGTCCACGAGGTAGCGGGCGGATCTACGAGCAGTACTTC
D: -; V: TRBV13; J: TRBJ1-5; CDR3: CASSLSAMEGNQPQHF; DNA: TGTGCCAGCAGCTTGTCTGCGATGGAGGGCAATCAGCCCCAGCATTTT
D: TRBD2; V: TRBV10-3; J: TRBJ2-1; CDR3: CAISGSLAGQNNEQFF; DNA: TGTGCCATCAGTGGCTCACTAGCGGGGCAAAACAATGAGCAGTTCTTC
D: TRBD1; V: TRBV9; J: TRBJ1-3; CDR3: CASSPGQGASSSGNTIYF; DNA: TGTGCCAGCAGCCCCGGACAGGGGGCATCGAGCTCTGGAAACACCATATATTTT
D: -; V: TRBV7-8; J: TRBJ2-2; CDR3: CASSLVLNTGELFF; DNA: TGTGCCAGCAGCTTGGTACTCAACACCGGGGAGCTGTTTTTT
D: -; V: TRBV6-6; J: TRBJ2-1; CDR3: CASSTLRGSSYNEQFF; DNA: TGTGCCAGCAGTACCCTACGGGGTAGCTCCTACAATGAGCAGTTCTTC
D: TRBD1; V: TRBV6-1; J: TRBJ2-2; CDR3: CASSRQGAGGELFF; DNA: TGTGCCAGCAGTAGACAGGGGGCGGGCGGGGAGCTGTTTTTT
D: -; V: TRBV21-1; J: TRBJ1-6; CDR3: CASSKKWVGQVILRNNSPLHF; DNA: TGTGCCAGCAGCAAGAAATGGGTAGGACAGGTGATCCTCCGAAATAATTCACCCCTCCACTTT
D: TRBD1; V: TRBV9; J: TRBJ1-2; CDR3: CASSVVDRGDTF; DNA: TGTGCCAGCAGCGTTGTCGACAGGGGGGACACCTTC
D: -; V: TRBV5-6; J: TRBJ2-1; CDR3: CASSLGRLVSYNEQFF; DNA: TGTGCCAGCAGCTTGGGTCGACTAGTATCCTACAATGAGCAGTTCTTC
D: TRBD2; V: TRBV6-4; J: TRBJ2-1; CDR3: CASSVLAGYNEQFF; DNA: TGTGCCAGCAGTGTACTAGCGGGGTACAATGAGCAGTTCTTC
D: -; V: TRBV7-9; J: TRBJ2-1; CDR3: CASSFRDTYNEQFF; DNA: TGTGCCAGCAGCTTCCGGGACACCTACAATGAGCAGTTCTTC
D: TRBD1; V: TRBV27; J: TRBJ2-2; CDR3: CASSSPWDRGFSTSTGELFF; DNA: TGTGCCAGCAGTTCACCGTGGGACAGGGGGTTTTCAACTAGTACCGGGGAGCTGTTTTTT
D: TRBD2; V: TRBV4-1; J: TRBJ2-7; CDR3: CASSQDIPLAELGYEQYF; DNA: TGCGCCAGCAGCCAAGATATCCCCCTAGCGGAGTTGGGCTACGAGCAGTACTTC
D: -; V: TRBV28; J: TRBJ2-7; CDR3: CASSPGYSYEQYF; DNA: TGTGCCAGCAGCCCGGGGTACTCCTACGAGCAGTACTTC
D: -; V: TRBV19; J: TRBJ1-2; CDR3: CASSEGENYGYTF; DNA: TGTGCCAGTAGCGAGGGGGAAAACTATGGCTACACCTTC
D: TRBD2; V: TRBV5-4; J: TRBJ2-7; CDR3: CASSPSGGSPYEQYF; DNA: TGTGCCAGCAGCCCTAGCGGGGGGTCCCCCTACGAGCAGTACTTC
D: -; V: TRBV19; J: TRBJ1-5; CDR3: CATTVAAGQPQHF; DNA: TGTGCCACGACAGTGGCGGCAGGTCAGCCCCAGCATTTT
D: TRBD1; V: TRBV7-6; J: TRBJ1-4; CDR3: CASATQGGPNEKLFF; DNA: TGTGCCAGCGCCACACAGGGGGGACCTAATGAAAAACTGTTTTTT
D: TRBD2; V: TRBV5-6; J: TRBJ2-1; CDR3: CASSRSGGAGNEQFF; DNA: TGTGCCAGCAGCCGTTCCGGGGGGGCGGGGAATGAGCAGTTCTTC
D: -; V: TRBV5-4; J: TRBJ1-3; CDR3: CASSLGWEMSGNTIYF; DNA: TGTGCCAGCAGCTTGGGGTGGGAGATGTCTGGAAACACCATATATTTT
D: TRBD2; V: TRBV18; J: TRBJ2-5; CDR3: CASSPPGLASRGLTQYF; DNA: TGTGCCAGCTCACCACCGGGACTAGCATCAAGGGGGCTAACCCAGTACTTC
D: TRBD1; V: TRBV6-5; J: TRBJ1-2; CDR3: CASSLGGTGNYGYTF; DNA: TGTGCCAGCAGCCTGGGCGGGACAGGAAACTATGGCTACACCTTC
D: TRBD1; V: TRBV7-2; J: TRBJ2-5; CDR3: CASSSSTGGIETQYF; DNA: TGTGCCAGCAGCTCCTCTACAGGGGGAATAGAGACCCAGTACTTC
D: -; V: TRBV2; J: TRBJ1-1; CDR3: CASSGGGLRNTEAFF; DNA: TGTGCCAGCAGTGGGGGGGGGCTTCGAAACACTGAAGCTTTCTTT
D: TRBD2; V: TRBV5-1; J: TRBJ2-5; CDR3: CASSSLASGGETQYF; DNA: TGCGCCAGCAGCTCCCTAGCTAGCGGGGGTGAGACCCAGTACTTC
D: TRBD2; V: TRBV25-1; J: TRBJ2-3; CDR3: CASSVTSGNTDTQYF; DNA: TGTGCCAGCAGTGTGACTAGCGGGAACACAGATACGCAGTATTTT
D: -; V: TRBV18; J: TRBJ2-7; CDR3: CASSLRDTGDEQYF; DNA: TGTGCCAGCTCACTCCGGGACACGGGTGACGAGCAGTACTTC
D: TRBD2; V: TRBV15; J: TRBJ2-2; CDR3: CATSRDKTRGATGELFF; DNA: TGTGCCACCAGCAGAGATAAAACGCGGGGGGCCACCGGGGAGCTGTTTTTT
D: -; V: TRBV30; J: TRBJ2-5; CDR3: CARSKGATPQETQYF; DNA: TGTGCCCGGTCGAAAGGGGCCACCCCACAAGAGACCCAGTACTTC
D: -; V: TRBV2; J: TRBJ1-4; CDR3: CASSGTANEKLFF; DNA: TGTGCCAGCAGTGGGACAGCTAATGAAAAACTGTTTTTT
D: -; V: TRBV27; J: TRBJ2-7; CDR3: CASSLERTTHEQYF; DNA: TGTGCCAGCAGTTTAGAAAGGACAACCCACGAGCAGTACTTC
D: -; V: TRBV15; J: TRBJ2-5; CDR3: CATSYRVLAGAGETQYF; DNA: TGTGCCACCAGCTACCGGGTCTTGGCGGGGGCCGGGGAGACCCAGTACTTC
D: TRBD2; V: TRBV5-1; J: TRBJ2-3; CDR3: CASSLKRLAVTDTQYF; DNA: TGCGCCAGCAGCTTGAAGCGGCTAGCGGTCACAGATACGCAGTATTTT
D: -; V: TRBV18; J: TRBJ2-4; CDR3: CASSPPGGLAKNIQYF; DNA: TGTGCCAGCTCACCACCGGGGGGGCTAGCCAAAAACATTCAGTACTTC
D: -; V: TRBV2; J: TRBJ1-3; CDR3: CASSSNRVSGNTIYF; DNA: TGTGCCAGCAGTTCGAACAGGGTCTCTGGAAACACCATATATTTT
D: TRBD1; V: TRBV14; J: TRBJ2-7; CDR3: CASSRWDRGNEQYF; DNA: TGTGCCAGCAGCCGTTGGGACAGGGGAAACGAGCAGTACTTC
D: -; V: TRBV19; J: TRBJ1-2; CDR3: CATNGQGLNYGYTF; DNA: TGTGCCACCAACGGGCAGGGCTTGAACTATGGCTACACCTTC
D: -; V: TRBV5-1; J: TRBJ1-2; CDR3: CASSLGTSNGYTF; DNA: TGCGCCAGCAGCTTGGGGACATCAAATGGCTACACCTTC
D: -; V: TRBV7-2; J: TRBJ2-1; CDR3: CASSLAGVGRGSYNEQFF; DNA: TGTGCCAGCAGCTTAGCAGGGGTCGGCAGGGGCTCCTACAATGAGCAGTTCTTC